The subject of this entry is one T cell receptor beta chain. Its matching antigen is unknown. Assay: immunoSEQ multiplex PCR; the TCRdb copy retains only in-frame clones and omits some. The sample consists of around 250,000 clones, around nine tenths of them appearing once. The data stem from a study of Ad26.COV2.S vaccination and SARS-CoV-2 variants. Study results and limitations: TCR breadth and depth analyses may have underestimated total T cell responses.

Described treatment: some 20 received Ad26.COV2.S at low or high dose, single or two shots; several received placebo; per-sample allocation not given. Repertoires come from day 63 after the first vaccine or placebo injection. The germline CDR1 and CDR2 sequences are SEHNR and FQNEAQ (reference sequence). The CDR3 consists of 18 residues. V was trimmed by 5 bases and J by 0 bases, leaving 17 bases between them. This sequence was found in a person between 18 and 65 years old who received the Ad26.COV2.S COVID-19 vaccine or a placebo. The V call is TRBV7-9, the J call TRBJ2-6, with D hard to call. This sample comprised peripheral blood, obtained in a trial of Ad26.COV2.S vaccine versus placebo. In DNA, the CDR3 is TGTGCCAGCAGCCGTAGTCTACCGAGTTACTCTGGGGCCAACGTCCTGACTTTC. This translates into CASSRSLPSYSGANVLTF.